This T cell receptor beta chain was retrieved from a study of regulatory T cells in long-lasting Graves disease. Overall study results and limits: More public clonotypes were shared by persistent patients (approximately 3,000) than by new patients (under 1,000).

Many counts were recorded for this clonotype. The antigen is unknown. Per germline, CDR1 MNHEY and CDR2 SVGAGI. V lost 3 bases, J lost 2 bases, and 7 bases lay in between. The CDR3 covers 13 residues. Specified time point: newly diagnosed GD, antithyroid drugs for less than 3 months. Extracted PBMC RNA gave rise to the TCR library. Researchers made TCR beta libraries by using iRepertoire HTBI primers and running Arm-PCR on CDR3 regions. TCRdb ran MiXCR on the multiplex PCR reads and lists one entry per CDR3 protein. The sample comprises hundreds of thousands of distinct CDR3 sequences, around 15% of which are singletons, and approximately 21% rests with the top ten.

This chain links TRBV6-5 with TRBJ1-1; D ambiguous. The material sequenced was peripheral blood mononuclear cells (PBMCs), taken at new diagnosis, from a patient treated with antithyroid drugs. This clonotype originated in a female donor with Graves disease. The CDR3 sequence: CASSYGINTEAFF. Here the CDR3 DNA reads TGTGCCAGCAGTTATGGCATAAACACTGAAGCTTTCTTT.